The rows below give T cell receptor beta chains drawn from one sample of a study of blood T cell repertoires in COVID-19. Assay: immunoSEQ multiplex PCR; the TCRdb copy retains only in-frame clones and omits some. The data hold around 280,000 clones, with 89% observed a single time. Sequenced sample: PBMCs or T cells enriched from blood (not recorded which). The receptors shown here come from a woman in her forties who had recovered from COVID-19. The CDR3 runs from the conserved cysteine through the conserved F or W. A D gene is named only where the DNA matches it firmly. Expanded clones are given a class, and other clones once, few, many or no size at all.

NA,TRBV14,TRBJ2-3,NA,CASSQGGPLRDTQYF,TGTGCCAGCAGCCAAGGGGGGCCCTTGCGAGATACGCAGTATTTT
NA,TRBV27,TRBJ1-2,once,CASSLPGSRGYTF,TGTGCCAGCAGTTTGCCAGGGTCACGTGGCTACACCTTC
NA,TRBV18,TRBJ1-6,NA,CASSLRAGAYNSPLHF,TGTGCCAGCTCCCTCAGGGCAGGGGCCTATAATTCACCCCTCCACTTT
NA,TRBV2,TRBJ2-7,NA,CASLIQPEAEQYF,TGTGCCAGCTTGATCCAGCCCGAGGCCGAGCAGTACTTC
NA,TRBV27,TRBJ2-1,NA,CASSFIASNEQFF,TGTGCCAGCAGTTTTATCGCTAGCAATGAGCAGTTCTTC
NA,TRBV5-4,TRBJ2-7,NA,CASTLDGLTEQYF,TGTGCCAGCACCCTAGATGGCCTAACCGAGCAGTACTTC
NA,TRBV5-1,TRBJ1-5,NA,CASSLALNQPQHF,TGCGCCAGCAGCTTGGCCCTCAATCAGCCCCAGCATTTT
NA,TRBV14,TRBJ2-3,NA,CASAPRRETTDTQYF,TGTGCCAGCGCCCCAAGGAGGGAGACCACAGATACGCAGTATTTT
NA,TRBV25-1,TRBJ2-3,NA,CASRGSGTDTQYF,TGTGCCAGCAGGGGGAGCGGGACAGATACGCAGTATTTT
TRBD2,TRBV6-5,TRBJ2-2,NA,CASRRTSGGGELFF,TGTGCCAGCAGGCGGACTAGCGGGGGCGGGGAGCTGTTTTTT
NA,TRBV15,TRBJ1-5,NA,CATSRVGQGYKPQHF,TGTGCCACCAGCAGAGTAGGGCAGGGGTACAAGCCCCAGCATTTT
TRBD1,TRBV4-3,TRBJ2-1,NA,CASSPAEGQGDNEQFF,TGCGCCAGCAGTCCGGCTGAGGGACAGGGGGACAATGAGCAGTTCTTC
NA,TRBV6-6,TRBJ2-7,NA,CASSWGLGVYEQYF,TGTGCCAGCAGTTGGGGACTCGGGGTCTACGAGCAGTACTTC
NA,TRBV3-1/TRBV3-2,TRBJ2-1,few,CASSPSLLGDGEQFF,TGTGCCAGCAGCCCTTCTTTACTGGGAGACGGTGAGCAGTTCTTC
NA,TRBV15,TRBJ1-5,NA,CATSRDSAASTQHF,TGTGCCACCAGCAGAGATTCGGCGGCCTCGACCCAGCATTTT
NA,TRBV5-5,TRBJ2-1,NA,CASSPVVVDEQFF,TGTGCCAGCAGCCCCGTAGTGGTTGATGAGCAGTTCTTC
NA,TRBV30,TRBJ1-2,NA,CASTASGNYGYTF,TGTGCCTCCACCGCGTCGGGTAACTATGGCTACACCTTC
NA,TRBV7-9,TRBJ2-7,NA,CASSREGGEQYF,TGTGCCAGCAGCCGTGAGGGAGGTGAGCAGTACTTC
TRBD1,TRBV5-5,TRBJ2-5,NA,CASSMPGTGGEETQYF,TGTGCCAGCAGCATGCCTGGGACAGGGGGCGAGGAGACCCAGTACTTC
TRBD1,TRBV18,TRBJ1-5,NA,CASSPDRAAQPQHF,TGTGCCAGCTCACCAGACAGGGCGGCTCAGCCCCAGCATTTT
NA,TRBV18,TRBJ2-1,NA,CASSPTVLSYNEQFF,TGTGCCAGCTCCCCTACAGTTTTATCCTACAATGAGCAGTTCTTC
NA,TRBV27,TRBJ1-1,NA,CASSFGVGTEAFF,TGTGCCAGCAGTTTCGGGGTAGGGACTGAAGCTTTCTTT
NA,TRBV3-1/TRBV3-2,TRBJ2-6,NA,CASSQTHGGSGANVLTF,TGTGCCAGCAGCCAAACTCACGGGGGCTCTGGGGCCAACGTCCTGACTTTC
NA,TRBV6-5,TRBJ2-3,few,CASSYSASTDTQYF,TGTGCCAGCAGTTACTCGGCTAGTACAGATACGCAGTATTTT
TRBD1,TRBV6-1,TRBJ2-7,NA,CASSERDSAFSYEQYF,TGTGCCAGCAGTGAAAGGGACAGCGCCTTTTCCTACGAGCAGTACTTC
NA,TRBV11-3,TRBJ1-1,NA,CASSSSGENTEAFF,TGTGCCAGCAGTTCGTCAGGCGAGAACACTGAAGCTTTCTTT
NA,TRBV2,TRBJ1-1,few,CASSTTVNTEAFF,TGTGCCAGCAGCACGACAGTGAACACTGAAGCTTTCTTT
TRBD2,TRBV4-1,TRBJ2-1,NA,CASSHGGAGGSYNEQFF,TGCGCCAGCAGCCATGGCGGGGCGGGAGGGTCCTACAATGAGCAGTTCTTC